The sequence of this TCR beta chain was determined in a study of T-cell memory formation after mild COVID-19. V lost 8 bases and J lost 4, with 15 bases in between. The CDR3 length is 15 residues. The germline V gene has CDR1 PRHDT and CDR2 FYEKMQ (reference sequence). One entry per CDR3 protein results from TCRdb running MiXCR on the 5' RACE reads. Among 110,000 or so distinct CDR3 sequences, over 20% were seen once, and the ten largest hold about two fifths. With respect to this clonotype: As yet, its antigen is unknown.

Whole-study results and caveats: Clones shrinking from day 15 to 85 showed even CD4/CD8 mixes; later expanders tilted CD4+.

The receptor's source is a man aged 18 to 30 who had mild COVID-19 (a few samples of this study predate the infection). Cell type and time point are not known. Sequenced sample: PBMCs or a T cell subset sorted from them (not recorded which). The rearrangement links TRBV13 to TRBJ2-6; D not resolved. CDR3 in amino acids: CASRSGVRGANVLTF. CDR3 DNA sequence: TGTGCCAGCCGCTCTGGGGTGCGGGGGGCCAACGTCCTGACTTTC.